These 14 T cell receptor beta chains share one sample of origin, sequenced in a study of CD8 T cells in ankylosing spondylitis. TCRdb analysed the 5' RACE reads with MiXCR anew, one entry per CDR3 protein. The table includes around 280,000 distinct CDR3 sequences, around 18% detected once. The material sequenced was blood, either unsorted or a sorted T cell fraction (not recorded which). The receptors were sampled from a male donor with ankylosing spondylitis or in good health (not recorded which).

This clonotype was picked up a small number of times. The chain is built from TRBV12-3 or TRBV12-4 and TRBJ2-2; 14 positions agree with TRBD2. The CDR3 is 16 residues long. The trim removed 5 bases at V and 4 bases at J, leaving 3 bases unmatched. The DNA for the CDR3 is TGTGCCAGCAGTAAGGGACTAGCGGGAGTCACCGGGGAGCTGTTTTTT. It yields the protein CASSKGLAGVTGELFF.

The chain carries TRBV13 and TRBJ2-1; 7 bases are shared with TRBD1. The J segment lost 0 bases and the V segment lost 4 bases, leaving 9 bases of the junction unmatched. The CDR3 contains 17 residues. Per germline, CDR1 PRHDT and CDR2 FYEKMQ (reference sequence). CDR3 in amino acids: CASSYTLGQDSYNEQFF. Written as DNA, the CDR3 is TGTGCCAGCAGCTATACACTCGGACAGGACTCCTACAATGAGCAGTTCTTC.

The chain couples TRBV7-6 to TRBJ2-2; 7 nucleotides align to TRBD1. Looked up from germline, CDR1 is SGHVS and CDR2 is FNYEAQ. The CDR3 has 16 amino acids. Unmatched junction bases numbered 12, after V lost 3 bases and J lost 8 bases. CDR3 amino acids: CASSFAGGRNAGELFF. DNA of the CDR3: TGTGCCAGCAGCTTCGCAGGGGGAAGAAATGCGGGGGAGCTGTTTTTT.

This clonotype was seen more than once but under ten times. This rearrangement joins TRBV5-1 to TRBJ2-1; tentative D call: TRBD2 (5 bases). Germline loops: CDR1 SGHRS, CDR2 YFSETQ. V dropped 2 bases and J dropped 3 bases, with 9 bases sitting between them. This CDR3 is 14 amino acids long. CDR3 DNA: TGCGCCAGCAGCTTTCAAGCGGTCTACAATGAGCAGTTCTTC. Translating gives CASSFQAVYNEQFF.

In this sample, this clonotype turned up a few times. The V call is TRBV6-1, the J call TRBJ2-5, with D hard to call. Per the germline V gene, CDR1 is MNHNS and CDR2 is SASEGT. This CDR3 spans 11 amino acids. V lost 8 bases to trimming and J lost 4 bases, with 8 bases between them. DNA of the CDR3: TGTGCCAGCGGTGGCGTAGAGACCCAGTACTTC. Translation gives CASGGVETQYF.

This clonotype was detected a few times. The chain carries TRBV30 and TRBJ2-7, with 7 bases fitting TRBD2. Germline CDR1 is GTSNPN and CDR2 is SVGIG (reference sequence). This CDR3 comprises 13 residues. Germline trimming cut 2 bases from V and 3 bases from J; bases unmatched to any gene: 4. The CDR3 loop reads CAWSRGLSYEQYV. CDR3 in DNA: TGTGCCTGGAGTAGGGGACTAAGCTACGAGCAGTACGTC.

V gene TRBV28 combines with J gene TRBJ2-1; D is undetermined. V dropped 7 bases and J dropped 7 bases, with 8 bases sitting between them. Germline V gene sequence: CDR1 MDHEN, CDR2 SYDVKM. This CDR3 spans 11 amino acids. The CDR3 spells CASTFGNEQFF. The DNA for the CDR3 is TGTGCCAGCACCTTCGGAAATGAGCAGTTCTTC.

In its sample, this clonotype was seen a few times. The chain joins TRBV12-5 to TRBJ2-3; D may be TRBD1 (6 bases). Germline CDR1 reads LGHNT; CDR2 reads FRNRAP. Trimming took off 3 bases at V and 3 bases at J, with 19 bases between the two ends. The CDR3 is made up of 17 amino acids. The CDR3 DNA reads as TGTGCTAGTGGTTTCACGAGGGCACAGGGCGCAACAGATACGCAGTATTTT. Translation: CASGFTRAQGATDTQYF.

The CDR3, as DNA: TGTGCCAGCAGTTCTCGGAGGGTGGACACCGGGGAGCTGTTTTTT. Translated: CASSSRRVDTGELFF. The V and J genes are TRBV6-5 and TRBJ2-2; a possible D gene is TRBD2 (6 bases). The CDR3 runs 15 residues. CDR1 is MNHEY, CDR2 SVGAGI, per germline. V lost 4 bases to trimming and J lost 3 bases, with 12 bases between them.

This clonotype was detected only a few times. The chain combines TRBV29-1 with TRBJ1-5; perhaps TRBD1 as D (6 bases). Per germline, CDR1 SQVTM and CDR2 ANQGSEA. There are 13 residues in the CDR3. V lost 7 bases, J lost 5 bases, and 15 bases lay in between. This chain's CDR3 is CSDLQGSYQPQHF. DNA for the CDR3: TGCAGCGACCTACAGGGATCTTATCAGCCCCAGCATTTT.

The chain recombines TRBV27 with TRBJ1-5; TRBD1 matches at 7 bases. This CDR3 is built from 16 residues. The V and J ends lost 1 base and 7 bases, in that order; junction bases with no gene match: 10. CDR1 is MNHEY, CDR2 SMNVEV, per germline (reference sequence). CDR3 residues: CASSLFPTGVGQPQHF. In DNA form, the CDR3 reads TGTGCCAGCAGTTTATTCCCCACAGGGGTGGGGCAGCCCCAGCATTTT.

This clonotype was observed many times. The gene calls are TRBV7-3 and TRBJ2-1; 7 positions agree with TRBD1. Looked up from germline, CDR1 is SGHTA and CDR2 is FQGTGA. The CDR3 is 13 residues long. J was trimmed by 7 bases and V by 5 bases; bases with no gene match: 5. The CDR3 nucleotides read TGTGCCAGCAGCCCCGGGACAGCTAATGAGCAGTTCTTC. Encoded protein: CASSPGTANEQFF.

V and J are TRBV29-1 and TRBJ1-5; 8 nucleotides agree with TRBD1. The CDR3 covers 13 residues. Germline values: CDR1 SQVTM, CDR2 ANQGSEA. V trimming: 6 bases; J trimming: 3 bases; junction bases outside the gene matches: 4. CDR3 sequence reads: CSVGQGVNQPQHF. In DNA, the CDR3 is TGCAGCGTCGGACAGGGCGTCAATCAGCCCCAGCATTTT.

CDR3 DNA: TGCGCCAGCAGCCAAGATCAGGCAGGGGGCAATCAGCCCCAGCATTTT. Translation: CASSQDQAGGNQPQHF. The chain joins TRBV4-1 to TRBJ1-5; the D gene is possibly TRBD1 (6 bases). V shed 0 bases and J shed 2 bases, with 11 bases lying between them. Germline V gives CDR1 MGHRA, CDR2 YSYEKL. The CDR3 is 16 residues long.